This TCR beta chain was identified during a study of vaccination effects on CD4 cells after COVID-19. This CDR3 has 15 amino acids. Trimming cost V 4 bases and J 8 bases; bases outside gene matches: 7. CDR1 and CDR2 from the germline V gene are SGHNT and YYREEE (reference sequence). Assay: immunoSEQ multiplex PCR; the TCRdb copy retains only in-frame clones and omits some. This table holds roughly 23,000 clones, roughly two thirds found once. As for this clone: Its matching antigen is unknown.

Viral peptide pool expansion of antigen-specific CD4+ T cells preceded sequencing in the ViraFEST assay. Upon completion of around eleven days in culture, CD4+ T cells were isolated. Nobody among the vaccine recipients had prior SARS-CoV-2 infection (nucleocapsid antibodies were negative). Specimen: CD4+ T cells from PBMCs cultured with HCoV-NL63 spike peptides, collected before COVID-19 vaccination. V gene TRBV5-4 combines with J gene TRBJ1-3, with 12 bases identical to TRBD1. The receptor's source is a human donor who received a COVID-19 vaccine. CDR3 DNA: TGTGCCAGCAGCATCTTGGGACAGGGGGCAGACACCATATATTTT. This encodes CASSILGQGADTIYF.